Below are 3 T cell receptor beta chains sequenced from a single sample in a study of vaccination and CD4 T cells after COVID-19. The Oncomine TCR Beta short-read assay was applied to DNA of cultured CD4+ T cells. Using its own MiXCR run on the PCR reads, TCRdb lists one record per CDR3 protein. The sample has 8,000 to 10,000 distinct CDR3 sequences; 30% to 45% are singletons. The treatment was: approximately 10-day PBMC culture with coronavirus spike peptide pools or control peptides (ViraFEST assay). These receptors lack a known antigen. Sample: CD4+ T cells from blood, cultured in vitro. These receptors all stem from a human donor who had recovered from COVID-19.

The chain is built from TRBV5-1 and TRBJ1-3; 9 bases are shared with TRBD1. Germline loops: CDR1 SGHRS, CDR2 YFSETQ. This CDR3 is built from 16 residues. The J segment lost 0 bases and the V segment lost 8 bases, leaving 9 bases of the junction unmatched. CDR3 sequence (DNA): TGCGCCAGTTGGCCGGGACAGGGTTACTCTGGAAACACCATATATTTT. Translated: CASWPGQGYSGNTIYF.

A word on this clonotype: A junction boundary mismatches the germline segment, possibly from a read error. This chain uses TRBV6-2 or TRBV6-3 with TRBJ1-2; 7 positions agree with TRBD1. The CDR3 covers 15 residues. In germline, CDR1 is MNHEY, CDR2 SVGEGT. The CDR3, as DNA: TGTGCCAGCAATTACAGGGGCGTCTCTAACTATGGCTACACCTTC. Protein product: CASNYRGVSNYGYTF.

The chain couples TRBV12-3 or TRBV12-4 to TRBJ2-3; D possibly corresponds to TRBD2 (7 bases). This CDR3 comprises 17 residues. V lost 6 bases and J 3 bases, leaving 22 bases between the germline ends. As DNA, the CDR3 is TGTGCCAGCAGCCCCCCCGGGGGGCGAAGTCGGACAGATACGCAGTATTTT. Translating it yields CASSPPGGRSRTDTQYF.